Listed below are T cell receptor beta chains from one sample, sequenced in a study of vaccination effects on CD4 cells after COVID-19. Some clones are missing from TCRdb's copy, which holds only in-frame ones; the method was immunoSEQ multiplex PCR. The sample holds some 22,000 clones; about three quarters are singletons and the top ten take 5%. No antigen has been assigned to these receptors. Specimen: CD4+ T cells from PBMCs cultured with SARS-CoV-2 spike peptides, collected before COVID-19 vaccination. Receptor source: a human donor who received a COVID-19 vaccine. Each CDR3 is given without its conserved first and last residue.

ASRNRGLQETQY,TRBJ2-5,TRBV10-2
ASSVAAGELF,TRBJ2-2,TRBV9
ASSHGTSNTEAF,TRBJ1-1,TRBV5-1
ASSPPGQVNEKLF,TRBJ1-4,TRBV18
ASSLDRVADGYT,TRBJ1-2,TRBV5-1
ASSSWTSGGELF,TRBJ2-2,TRBV7-2
ASSEMGGGGLYGYT,TRBJ1-2,TRBV2
ASSQWTGDNQPQH,TRBJ1-5,TRBV3-1/TRBV3-2
SALSILSATDTQY,TRBJ2-3,TRBV29-1
ASLGADKETQY,TRBJ2-5,TRBV5-6
ASSRLAGISGEQY,TRBJ2-7,TRBV21-1
ASSTGTGAYEQY,TRBJ2-7,TRBV6-5
ASSRDRARNEKLF,TRBJ1-4,TRBV18
ASRYGRGRTNEKLF,TRBJ1-4,TRBV6-5
AWPRDRVDEKLF,TRBJ1-4,TRBV30
ASSEGEGASYEQY,TRBJ2-7,TRBV6-1
ACQQGEQPQH,TRBJ1-5,TRBV30
ASRRAGADTQY,TRBJ2-3,TRBV28
ASSLRGEGLVREQF,TRBJ2-1,TRBV14
ASSEQGPGELF,TRBJ2-2,TRBV6-1
ASSIGQGGTEAF,TRBJ1-1,TRBV5-4
ASSLAGNQPQH,TRBJ1-5,TRBV2
ATRTLSGELF,TRBJ2-2,TRBV19
AITSTSTDTQY,TRBJ2-3,TRBV10-3
ASSRDSNTHYGYT,TRBJ1-2,TRBV7-9
ASSPLASGNTEAF,TRBJ1-1,TRBV9